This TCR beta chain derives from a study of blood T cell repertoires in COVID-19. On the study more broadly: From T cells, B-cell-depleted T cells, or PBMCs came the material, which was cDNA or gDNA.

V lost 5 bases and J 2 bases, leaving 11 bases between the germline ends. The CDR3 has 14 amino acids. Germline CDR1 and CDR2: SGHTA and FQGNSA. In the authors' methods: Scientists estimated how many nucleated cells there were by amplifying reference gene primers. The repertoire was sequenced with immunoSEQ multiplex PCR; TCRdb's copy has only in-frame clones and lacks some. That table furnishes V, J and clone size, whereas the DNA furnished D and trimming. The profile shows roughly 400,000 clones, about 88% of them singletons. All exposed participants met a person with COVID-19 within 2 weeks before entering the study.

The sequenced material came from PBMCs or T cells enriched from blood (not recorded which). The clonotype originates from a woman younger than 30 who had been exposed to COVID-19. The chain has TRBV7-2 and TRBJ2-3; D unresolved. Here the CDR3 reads CASSPTLFTDTQYF. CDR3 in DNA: TGTGCCAGCAGCCCGACTCTTTTCACAGATACGCAGTATTTT.